This TCR beta chain stems from a study of early T cells in non-severe SARS-CoV-2 infection. Study-level findings and limits: Anti-spike CD8 specificities were favored by VDJdb matching, whose results missed private and CD4 specificities.

Germline V lookup: CDR1 MDHEN, CDR2 SYDVKM. The V end was cut by 3 bases, the J end by 6 bases, with 23 bases between. The CDR3 sequence is 17 residues long. MiXCR, applied by TCRdb to the 5' RACE reads, yields one record per CDR3 protein. The sample shows 53,000 or so distinct CDR3 sequences, around 10% of them seen only once. Worth noting for this clonotype: Its target is unknown.

This TCR came from an adult who was a healthcare worker with PCR-confirmed SARS-CoV-2 infection or an uninfected control (not recorded which). The source was whole blood, collected at baseline. The chain recombines TRBV28 with TRBJ1-2; D might be TRBD1 (6 bases). CDR3: CASSFRYRDPRVDGYTF. The CDR3 nucleotides read TGTGCCAGCAGTTTTCGTTACAGGGACCCGCGGGTCGATGGCTACACCTTC.